A single sample is the source of the 4 T cell receptor beta chains below, sequenced in a study of T cell responses to AZD1222 COVID-19 vaccine listed by TCRdb under 2021. Libraries came from the immunoSEQ multiplex PCR assay. TCRdb carries this immuneACCESS record with in-frame sequences only. Its versions omit some clonotypes, under half of them owing to an unresolved V gene in the studies checked, with the rest unexplained. Within this sample are 50,000 to 70,000 clones, with approximately 85% of them counted one time only. Together, the top ten hold roughly a fifth of the sample. The sample's time point label, in plain terms: baseline before first vaccination. Interpreted using the paper, the treatment or condition label stands for: meningococcal conjugate vaccine given as trial control. The specimen was peripheral blood, collected on day 0 of MenACWY control vaccination. The receptor set was obtained from an adult in good health.

The chain carries TRBV3-1 (or the pseudogene TRBV3-2) and TRBJ1-1; D might be TRBD1 (5 bases). Trimming pared 3 bases from V and 0 bases from J, leaving 17 bases between. Germline loops: CDR1 LGHDT, CDR2 YNNKEL (reference sequence). The CDR3 length is 17 residues. The CDR3 protein is CASSHHRDSVMNTEAFF. The CDR3 DNA reads as TGTGCCAGCAGCCACCACCGGGACTCCGTTATGAACACTGAAGCTTTCTTT.

Only a few counts were recorded for this clone. V is TRBV7-9 and J is TRBJ1-4; the D gene is possibly TRBD1 (5 bases). CDR1 and CDR2 (germline): SEHNR, FQNEAQ (reference sequence). The CDR3 covers 19 residues. Trimming cost V 3 bases and J 2 bases, with 22 bases left between them. The CDR3 nucleotides read TGTGCCAGCAGCTTGTATGTGACAGCCATCCGGGGGACTAATGAAAAACTGTTTTTT. Protein product: CASSLYVTAIRGTNEKLFF. Supplemented by reference TRBV7-9 and TRBJ1-4, the full variable domain reads DTGVSQNPRHKITKRGQNVTFRCDPISEHNRLYWYRQTLGQGPEFLTYFQNEAQLEKSRLLSDRFSAERPKGSFSTLEIQRTEQGDSAMYLCASSLYVTAIRGTNEKLFFGSGTQLSVL.

This sequence joins TRBV5-1 and TRBJ2-3, with 11 bases lining up with TRBD2. Germline V gene lookup returns CDR1 SGHRS and CDR2 YFSETQ. There are 19 residues in the CDR3. Trimming took 2 bases from V and 4 from J; bases not matched to a gene: 15. The CDR3 DNA sequence: TGCGCCAGCAGCTTACCAGGAATGAGGGCTAGCGGGAGGTCAGATACGCAGTATTTT. Residues: CASSLPGMRASGRSDTQYF.

This chain uses TRBV7-9 with TRBJ1-4; D remains unclear. The germline V gene encodes CDR1 SEHNR and CDR2 FQNEAQ (reference sequence). V dropped 3 bases and J dropped 0 bases, with 8 bases sitting between them. CDR3 length: 15 amino acids. The CDR3 nucleotides read TGTGCCAGCAGCTTCATGCGACCAACTAATGAAAAACTGTTTTTT. This translates into CASSFMRPTNEKLFF.